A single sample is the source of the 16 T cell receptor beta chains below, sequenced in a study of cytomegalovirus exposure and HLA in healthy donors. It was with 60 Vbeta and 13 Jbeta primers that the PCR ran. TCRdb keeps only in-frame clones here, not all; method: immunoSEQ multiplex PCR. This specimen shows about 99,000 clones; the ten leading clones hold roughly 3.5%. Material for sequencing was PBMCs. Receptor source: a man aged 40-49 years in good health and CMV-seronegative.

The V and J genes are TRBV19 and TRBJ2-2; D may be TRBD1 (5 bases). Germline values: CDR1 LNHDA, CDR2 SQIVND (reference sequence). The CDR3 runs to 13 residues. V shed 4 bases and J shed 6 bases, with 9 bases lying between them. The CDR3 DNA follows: TGTGCCAGTAGTAAGGGGATCGCCGGGGAGCTGTTTTTT. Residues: CASSKGIAGELFF.

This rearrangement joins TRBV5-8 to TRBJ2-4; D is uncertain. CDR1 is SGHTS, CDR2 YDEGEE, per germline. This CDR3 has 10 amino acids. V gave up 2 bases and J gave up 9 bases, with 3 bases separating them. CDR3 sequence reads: CASSFVIQYF. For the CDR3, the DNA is TGTGCCAGCAGCTTCGTCATTCAGTACTTC.

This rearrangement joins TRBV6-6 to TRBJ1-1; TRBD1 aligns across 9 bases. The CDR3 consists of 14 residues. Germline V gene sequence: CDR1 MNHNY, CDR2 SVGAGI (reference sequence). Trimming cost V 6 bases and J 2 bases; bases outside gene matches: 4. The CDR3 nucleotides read TGTGCCAGCAGGACAGGGGGTGATAACACTGAAGCTTTCTTT. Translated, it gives CASRTGGDNTEAFF.

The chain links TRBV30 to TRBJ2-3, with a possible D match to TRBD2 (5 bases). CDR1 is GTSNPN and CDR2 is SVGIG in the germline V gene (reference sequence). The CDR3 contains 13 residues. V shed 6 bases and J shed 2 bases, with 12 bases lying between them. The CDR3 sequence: CACHRRATDTQYF. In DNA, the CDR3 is TGTGCCTGCCATCGGCGGGCCACAGATACGCAGTATTTT.

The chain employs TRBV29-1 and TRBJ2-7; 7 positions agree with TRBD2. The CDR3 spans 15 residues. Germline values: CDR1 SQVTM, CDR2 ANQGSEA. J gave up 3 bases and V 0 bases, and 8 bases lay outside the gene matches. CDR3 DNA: TGCAGCGTTGAAGATAAGCGGGGAATAATCTACGAGCAGTACTTC. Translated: CSVEDKRGIIYEQYF.

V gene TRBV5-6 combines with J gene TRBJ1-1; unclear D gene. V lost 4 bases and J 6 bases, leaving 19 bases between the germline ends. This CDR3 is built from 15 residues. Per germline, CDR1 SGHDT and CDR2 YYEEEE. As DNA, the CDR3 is TGTGCCAGCAGCCTGGGGAGGGTCAGTCTCCCTGAAGCTTTCTTT. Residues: CASSLGRVSLPEAFF. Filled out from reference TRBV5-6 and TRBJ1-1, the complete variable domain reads DAGVTQSPTHLIKTRGQQVTLRCSPKSGHDTVSWYQQALGQGPQFIFQYYEEEERQRGNFPDRFSGHQFPNYSSELNVNALLLGDSALYLCASSLGRVSLPEAFFGQGTRLTVV.

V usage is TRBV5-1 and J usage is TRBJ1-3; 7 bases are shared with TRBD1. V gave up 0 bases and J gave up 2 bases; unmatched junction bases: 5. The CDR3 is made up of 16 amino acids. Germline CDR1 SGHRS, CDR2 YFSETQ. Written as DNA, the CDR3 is TGCGCCAGCAGCTTGGGGCAAGACAGGGCTGGAAACACCATATATTTT. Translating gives CASSLGQDRAGNTIYF. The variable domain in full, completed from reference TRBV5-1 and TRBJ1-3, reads KAGVTQTPRYLIKTRGQQVTLSCSPISGHRSVSWYQQTPGQGLQFLFEYFSETQRNKGNFPGRFSGRQFSNSRSEMNVSTLELGDSALYLCASSLGQDRAGNTIYFGEGSWLTVV.

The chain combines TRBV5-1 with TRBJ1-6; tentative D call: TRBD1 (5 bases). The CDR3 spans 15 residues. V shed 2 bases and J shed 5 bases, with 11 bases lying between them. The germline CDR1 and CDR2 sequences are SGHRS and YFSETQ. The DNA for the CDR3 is TGCGCCAGCAGCTTAATAGGGGTCCATAATTCACCCCTCCACTTT. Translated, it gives CASSLIGVHNSPLHF.

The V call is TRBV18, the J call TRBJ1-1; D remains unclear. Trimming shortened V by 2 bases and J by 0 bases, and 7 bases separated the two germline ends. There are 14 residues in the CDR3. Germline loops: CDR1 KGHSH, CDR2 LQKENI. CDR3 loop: CASSPTSLNTEAFF. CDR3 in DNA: TGTGCCAGCTCACCAACTAGCTTGAACACTGAAGCTTTCTTT.

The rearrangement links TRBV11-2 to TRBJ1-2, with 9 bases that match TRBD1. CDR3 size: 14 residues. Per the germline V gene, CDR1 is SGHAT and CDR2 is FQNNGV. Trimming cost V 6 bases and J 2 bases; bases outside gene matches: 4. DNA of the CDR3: TGTGCCAGCAGTGGGGACAGGGCCAACTATGGCTACACCTTC. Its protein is CASSGDRANYGYTF.

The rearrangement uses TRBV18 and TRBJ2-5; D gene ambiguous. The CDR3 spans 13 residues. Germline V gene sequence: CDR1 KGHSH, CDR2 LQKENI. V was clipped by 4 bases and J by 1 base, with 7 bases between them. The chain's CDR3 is CASSRSSQETQYF. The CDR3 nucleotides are TGTGCCAGCTCACGGTCTAGCCAAGAGACCCAGTACTTC.

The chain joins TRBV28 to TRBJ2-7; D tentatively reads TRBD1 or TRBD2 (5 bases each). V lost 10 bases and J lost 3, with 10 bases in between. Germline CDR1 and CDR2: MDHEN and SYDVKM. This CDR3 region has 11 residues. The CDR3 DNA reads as TGTGCCACCAGGGAGAACTACGAGCAGTACTTC. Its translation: CATRENYEQYF.

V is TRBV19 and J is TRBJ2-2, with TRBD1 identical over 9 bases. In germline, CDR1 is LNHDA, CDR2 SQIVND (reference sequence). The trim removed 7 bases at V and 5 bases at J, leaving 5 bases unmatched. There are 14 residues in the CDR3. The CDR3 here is CASIRDRETGELFF. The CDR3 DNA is TGTGCCAGTATCCGGGACAGGGAAACCGGGGAGCTGTTTTTT.

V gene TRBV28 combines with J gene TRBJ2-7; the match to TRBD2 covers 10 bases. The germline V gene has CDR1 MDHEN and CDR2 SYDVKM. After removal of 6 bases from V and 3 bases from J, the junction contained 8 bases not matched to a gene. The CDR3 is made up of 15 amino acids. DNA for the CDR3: TGTGCCAGCAGCCCAGCGGGACTAGCGAACTACGAGCAGTACTTC. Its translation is CASSPAGLANYEQYF.

This CDR3 is CATSRDKLGREGLKFF. For the CDR3, the DNA is TGTGCCACCAGCAGAGATAAGTTAGGGCGGGAGGGCCTGAAGTTCTTC. The chain links TRBV15 to TRBJ2-1, with TRBD2 matching over 9 bases. The CDR3 loop spans 16 amino acids. CDR1 and CDR2 from the germline V gene are LNHNV and YYDKDF (reference sequence). With 0 bases clipped from V and 14 bases from J, the junction kept 14 bases outside the gene matches. The variable domain in full, with the rest retrieved from reference TRBV15 and TRBJ2-1, is DAMVIQNPRYQVTQFGKPVTLSCSQTLNHNVMYWYQQKSSQAPKLLFHYYDKDFNNEADTPDNFQSRRPNTSFCFLDIRSPGLGDTAMYLCATSRDKLGREGLKFFGPGTRLTVL.

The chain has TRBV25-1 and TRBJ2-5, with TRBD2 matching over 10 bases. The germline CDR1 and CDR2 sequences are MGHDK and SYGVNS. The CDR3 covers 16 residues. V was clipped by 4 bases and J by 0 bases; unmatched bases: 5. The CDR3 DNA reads TGTGCCAGCAGTGGCATACTAGCGGGGTACCAAGAGACCCAGTACTTC. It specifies CASSGILAGYQETQYF.